This T cell receptor beta chain was obtained from a study of human CD8 memory T cell subsets. The study, taken as a whole, reports: Few clonotypes were shared between stem-like memory and precursor exhausted T cells. Similarly high diversity was seen in stem-like memory and precursor exhausted T cells, but not in effector memory cells.

About this clonotype itself: The target antigen is unknown.

The CDR3 is made up of 16 amino acids. Germline V gene lookup returns CDR1 LGHNA and CDR2 YNFKEQ. It was UMI-labeled 5' RACE by which the TCR beta libraries were made. Using the 5' RACE reads, TCRdb records one entry per CDR3 protein without DNA. In total, the table holds thousands of distinct CDR3 sequences. What was sequenced was CD8+ T cells from PBMCs. The V and J genes are TRBV4-2 and TRBJ2-1; TCRdb's D call of TRBD2 is untestable without DNA. The sequence came from a human donor in good health. This CDR3 is CASSLTSGDGGNEQFF.